The rows below give T cell receptor beta chains drawn from one sample of a study of cytomegalovirus exposure and HLA in healthy donors. The table came from immunoSEQ multiplex PCR; TCRdb's copy has only in-frame clones and leaves some out. There are 100,000 or so clones in the sample; under 85% occur only once, and about 8.3% lies in the top ten. Material for sequencing was PBMCs. The origin of the receptors is a woman in her 40s in good health and CMV-seropositive. Each CDR3 is given with its conserved first and last residue. A D gene is named only where the DNA matches it firmly. Clone sizes are given selectively: once, few, many, or a class where the clone is expanded.

-,TRBV11-3,-,TRBJ2-7,CASSLQRITYEQYF,TGTGCCAGCAGCTTACAGCGAATCACATACGAGCAGTACTTC
-,TRBV28,-,TRBJ2-7,CASSLSGGQNEQYF,TGTGCCAGCAGTTTAAGCGGAGGTCAAAACGAGCAGTACTTC
TRBD2,TRBV28,-,TRBJ2-7,CASSLVYGSGRNHEQYF,TGTGCCAGCAGTTTAGTGTATGGTAGCGGGAGGAACCACGAGCAGTACTTC
-,TRBV27,-,TRBJ2-2,CASSPQPTGNRNTGELFF,TGTGCCAGCAGTCCCCAACCGACAGGAAATAGGAACACCGGGGAGCTGTTTTTT
TRBD1,TRBV28,-,TRBJ1-2,CASSGTGAANYGYTF,TGTGCCAGCAGTGGGACAGGGGCGGCTAACTATGGCTACACCTTC
TRBD1,TRBV5-4,-,TRBJ1-4,CASSLQGGFEKLFF,TGTGCCAGCAGCTTACAGGGGGGCTTTGAAAAACTGTTTTTT
TRBD2,TRBV11-3,-,TRBJ2-3,CASSQGLAGVSDTQYF,TGTGCCAGCAGCCAAGGACTAGCGGGAGTGTCAGATACGCAGTATTTT
-,TRBV10-2,-,TRBJ2-1,CASSEVAGPGNEQFF,TGCGCCAGCAGTGAAGTGGCGGGACCCGGTAATGAGCAGTTCTTC
-,TRBV27,-,TRBJ2-7,CASSPLPGQTYEQYF,TGTGCCAGCAGCCCTCTTCCAGGACAGACCTACGAGCAGTACTTC
-,TRBV7-9,-,TRBJ2-5,CASSLGPRETQYF,TGTGCCAGCAGCTTAGGCCCCAGAGAGACCCAGTACTTC
TRBD2,TRBV7-9,-,TRBJ2-5,CASSPGVSSGSQETQYF,TGTGCCAGCAGCCCTGGGGTTAGTAGCGGGAGCCAAGAGACCCAGTACTTC
TRBD2,TRBV7-9,once,TRBJ2-7,CSSSPYQGGRVTYEQYF,TGTTCCAGCAGCCCCTACCAGGGCGGGAGGGTTACCTACGAGCAGTACTTC
TRBD1,TRBV7-9,-,TRBJ2-7,CASSPGTGVYEQYF,TGTGCCAGCAGCCCCGGGACAGGGGTTTACGAGCAGTACTTC
TRBD2,TRBV10-3,-,TRBJ2-3,CAISAEREGTDTQYF,TGTGCCATCAGTGCGGAGCGGGAGGGCACAGATACGCAGTATTTT
TRBD2,TRBV19,-,TRBJ2-5,CASSFAGGPRETQYF,TGTGCCAGTAGTTTCGCGGGAGGGCCTCGAGAGACCCAGTACTTC
TRBD2,TRBV5-4,-,TRBJ2-5,CASSLGLVRGWETQYF,TGTGCCAGCAGCCTGGGACTAGTTAGGGGTTGGGAGACCCAGTACTTC